This record looks at one T cell receptor (beta chain) sequence and its context. The repertoire was sequenced with immunoSEQ multiplex PCR; TCRdb's copy has only in-frame clones and lacks some. The sample records around 24,000 clones, around 86% being singletons. Germline CDR1 is SGHVS and CDR2 is FNYEAQ. After removal of 5 bases from V and 11 bases from J, the junction contained 7 bases not matched to a gene. This CDR3 is 13 amino acids long. These data are taken from a study of T cell changes during pregnancy in multiple sclerosis. The clonotype was recovered from a female donor in good health, enrolled as a control in a pregnancy study. The J gene is TRBJ2-4, the V gene TRBV7-6, with 9 bases identical to TRBD1. Material: CD8+ T cells from peripheral blood mononuclear cells, obtained in the first trimester of pregnancy. CDR3 nucleotides: TGTGCCAGCAGCGGCCGGACAGGGGAGGTTCAGTACTTC. Amino acids: CASSGRTGEVQYF.